This T cell receptor beta chain was captured by sequencing in a study of early T cells in non-severe SARS-CoV-2 infection. Study in general: The sequenced material was bulk RNA from unsorted whole blood, and its chains were unpaired.

Attached unique molecular identifiers marked individual cDNA molecules. TCRdb itself ran the 5' RACE reads through MiXCR, one entry per CDR3 protein. The profile covers about 69,000 distinct CDR3 sequences, with approximately 9.5% appearing a single time and just under 6% taken by the ten largest. This clonotype showed up just a few times. The CDR3 spans 16 residues. Looked up from germline, CDR1 is MDHEN and CDR2 is SYDVKM. V lost 6 bases and J lost 2; bases outside the gene matches: 8. The source of this sequence is an adult who was a healthcare worker with PCR-confirmed SARS-CoV-2 infection or an uninfected control (not recorded which). V gene TRBV28 combines with J gene TRBJ1-5, with 9 bases lining up with TRBD1. The sample was whole blood. CDR3 coding DNA: TGTGCCAGCAGGATTCCGGGACAGGGAGGCAATCAGCCCCAGCATTTT. Protein sequence: CASRIPGQGGNQPQHF. Drawing the rest from reference TRBV28 and TRBJ1-5, the complete variable domain is DVKVTQSSRYLVKRTGEKVFLECVQDMDHENMFWYRQDPGLGLRLIYFSYDVKMKEKGDIPEGYSVSREKKERFSLILESASTNQTSMYLCASRIPGQGGNQPQHFGDGTRLSIL.